The 21 T cell receptor beta chains in this list originate from one sample, sequenced in a study of metastatic and nonmetastatic thyroid tumors. Every patient underwent thyroid surgery untreated. TCRdb re-called the PCR reads with MiXCR. This sample carries about 92,000 clones, 15% of them seen once, and the ten largest clones take 3.6%. Source material: blood. Source of these receptors: a female donor with papillary thyroid cancer or a benign thyroid nodule (not recorded which). Some clones in this sample may be carry-over from other donors' samples.

This clone has at least ten counts. This chain uses TRBV15 with TRBJ1-3; D gene ambiguous. The V end was cut by 0 bases, the J end by 3 bases, with 3 bases between. Germline V lookup: CDR1 LNHNV, CDR2 YYDKDF (reference sequence). The CDR3 is 13 residues long. In DNA form, the CDR3 reads TGTGCCACCAGCAGAGATGTTGGAAACACCATATATTTT. It specifies CATSRDVGNTIYF.

About this clone: This may arise from a read error, as a much more abundant clone is one base away. The chain has TRBV4-2 and TRBJ2-2, with 9 nucleotides matching TRBD1. The CDR3 sequence is 16 residues long. Germline CDR1 reads LGHNA; CDR2 reads YNFKEQ. The CDR3 loop is CANSHDRGALAGELFF. In DNA form, the CDR3 reads TGTGCCAACAGCCATGACAGGGGGGCCCTGGCCGGGGAGCTGTTTTTT.

This clone occurred many times. The chain joins TRBV12-3 or TRBV12-4 to TRBJ1-2, with 8 bases fitting TRBD1. This CDR3 is 14 amino acids long. V shed 5 bases, J shed 8 bases, and the junction held 10 bases outside the gene matches. Here the CDR3 DNA reads TGTGCCAGCAGTATGGCGGGGACAGGAGGCGGCTACACCTTC. Protein product: CASSMAGTGGGYTF.

The chain links TRBV20-1 to TRBJ1-3; D ambiguous. V lost 0 bases and J lost 6, with 15 bases in between. CDR1 is DFQATT and CDR2 is SNEGSKA in the germline V gene (reference sequence). The CDR3 has 15 amino acids. CDR3 DNA sequence: TGCAGTGCTAGAGATGGCGGGAGCTCTTTAAACACCATATATTTT. This codes for CSARDGGSSLNTIYF.

This clone has at least ten counts. V gene TRBV19 combines with J gene TRBJ1-1; 7 bases map to TRBD1. Trimming took 6 bases from V and 1 from J; bases not matched to a gene: 2. Germline CDR1 and CDR2: LNHDA and SQIVND (reference sequence). The CDR3 covers 13 residues. CDR3 sequence: CASSHRGNTEAFF. The CDR3 nucleotides read TGTGCCAGTAGCCACAGGGGGAACACTGAAGCTTTCTTT.

This clone has a count of ten or more. The chain recombines TRBV15 with TRBJ2-7, with D perhaps matching TRBD1 or TRBD2 (7 bases each). This CDR3 spans 18 amino acids. CDR1 and CDR2 from the germline V gene are LNHNV and YYDKDF (reference sequence). Deletions cut 7 bases from V and 2 bases from J, with 27 bases between. Here the CDR3 reads CATTRDFVQGGIPYEQYF. CDR3 in DNA: TGTGCCACCACGCGGGATTTCGTCCAGGGGGGGATACCCTACGAGCAGTACTTC.

This clone was recorded at least ten times. The genes are TRBV4-2 and TRBJ2-3; 11 bases are a match to TRBD1. V lost 4 bases, J lost 3 bases, and 6 bases stayed unmatched. This CDR3 is built from 16 residues. The germline gives CDR1 LGHNA, CDR2 YNFKEQ. The CDR3 region has the DNA TGTGCCAGCAGCCGGGACAGGGGGAGAGAAACAGATACGCAGTATTTT. Its protein product is CASSRDRGRETDTQYF.

This clone was detected many times. This chain connects TRBV7-2 to TRBJ2-5; the D gene is possibly TRBD1 (5 bases). CDR1 is SGHTA and CDR2 is FQGNSA in the germline V gene. With 1 base removed from V and 2 bases from J, the gap between germline ends came to 8 bases. This CDR3 has 14 amino acids. The CDR3 is CASSLVRGQETQYF. CDR3 DNA sequence: TGTGCCAGCAGCTTAGTTAGGGGACAAGAGACCCAGTACTTC.

In its sample, this clone was seen many times. This chain joins TRBV2 and TRBJ1-4; D is ambiguous. The CDR3 covers 14 residues. V shed 4 bases and J shed 6 bases, with 12 bases lying between them. Germline CDR1 is SNHLY and CDR2 is FYNNEI. The CDR3 region is CASSGAGSDEKLFF. The CDR3 DNA follows: TGTGCCAGCAGTGGAGCCGGGAGCGATGAAAAACTGTTTTTT.

This clone was counted at least ten times. The V gene is TRBV30, the J gene TRBJ2-7; 7 bases line up with TRBD2. CDR3 length equals 12 residues. In germline, CDR1 is GTSNPN, CDR2 SVGIG (reference sequence). The J segment lost 9 bases and the V segment lost 3 bases, leaving 8 bases of the junction unmatched. As DNA, the CDR3 is TGTGCCTGGAGAGGGATCCCGGGGGGGCAGTACTTC. Translated, it gives CAWRGIPGGQYF.

This clone was observed many times. V gene TRBV28 combines with J gene TRBJ1-1; TRBD1 might be the D (5 bases). V lost 3 bases, J lost 10 bases, and 12 bases lay in between. The CDR3 consists of 12 residues. Germline V CDR1 and CDR2: MDHEN, SYDVKM. The CDR3 DNA is TGTGCCAGCAGTTTTTCGGGGGAAAGAGCTTTCTTT. It yields the protein CASSFSGERAFF.

This clone was counted ten times or more. V and J are TRBV19 and TRBJ1-1; maybe TRBD1 (5 bases). Looked up from germline, CDR1 is LNHDA and CDR2 is SQIVND (reference sequence). The germline V and J ends were trimmed by 7 bases and 1 base, with 13 bases remaining between them. This CDR3 region has 14 residues. The CDR3 DNA follows: TGTGCCAGTAATAATCAGGGAGCGAACACTGAAGCTTTCTTT. Protein sequence: CASNNQGANTEAFF.

This clone was recorded a few times. Given a much more abundant clone one base away, this may be a read error. The sample contains more than one DNA sequence encoding this CDR3. The CDR3 is CASSLKETQYF. The CDR3 coding sequence is TGTGCCAGCAGTTTAAAAGAGACACAGTACTTC. The chain recombines TRBV2 with TRBJ2-5; D gene uncertain. CDR1 SNHLY and CDR2 FYNNEI come from the germline V gene. The CDR3 consists of 11 residues.

This clone appeared a few times. Just one base apart from a much larger clone, this may be a read error. The V call is TRBV20-1, the J call TRBJ1-1; D gene ambiguous. Germline V gene sequence: CDR1 DFQATT, CDR2 SNEGSKA (reference sequence). V shed 1 base and J shed 6 bases, with 15 bases lying between them. CDR3 size: 14 residues. In nucleotides, the CDR3 is TGCAGTGCTAGAGTCTGTTCTTTAGTCGCTGAAGCTTTCTTT. Residues: CSARVCSLVAEAFF.

Remarks on this clone: Since a much larger clone is just one base distant, this may be a read error. The chain has TRBV3-1 and TRBJ1-1, with D uncertain. The CDR3 consists of 13 residues. V was trimmed by 1 base and J by 8 bases, leaving 11 bases between them. Germline assignment: CDR1 LGHDT and CDR2 YNNKEL (reference sequence). The CDR3 DNA reads as TGTGCCAGCAGCCAAGCGGGCCTGGCCGAAGCTTTCTTT. Translation gives CASSQAGLAEAFF.

This clone was found many times. The genes are TRBV30 and TRBJ1-2, with D possibly TRBD1 on 6 matching bases. Germline V gene data show CDR1 as GTSNPN and CDR2 as SVGIG (reference sequence). The V end was cut by 7 bases, the J end by 1 base, with 16 bases between. This CDR3 is 14 amino acids long. The CDR3 nucleotides are TGTGCCTTTACCCTGGACAGCGATAACTATGGCTACACCTTC. Translating it yields CAFTLDSDNYGYTF.

The table lists this clone with many counts. The CDR3 DNA reads TGTGCCAGCAGCTGGGGGGAGATCCTCTCCTACGAGCAGTACTTC. Translation: CASSWGEILSYEQYF. The chain combines TRBV5-5 with TRBJ2-7; D perhaps matches TRBD2 (6 bases). Trimming took off 3 bases at V and 0 bases at J, with 13 bases between the two ends. CDR3 size: 15 residues. Germline V gene sequence: CDR1 SGHKS, CDR2 YYEKEE (reference sequence).

Of note for this clone: A clone one base away is much larger, so this may be a read error. This chain joins TRBV20-1 and TRBJ2-5, with D perhaps TRBD2 (5 bases). Germline-derived CDR1 and CDR2 are DFQATT and SNEGSKA (reference sequence). This CDR3 has 15 residues. V lost 6 bases, J lost 1 base, and 18 bases lay in between. The CDR3 nucleotides read TGCAGTGCGCTCCTAGGCCGGGGTGCCCAAGAGACCCAGTACTTC. It encodes CSALLGRGAQETQYF.

This clone was picked up many times. This chain connects TRBV6-1 to TRBJ1-1; no definite D call. This CDR3 contains 10 residues. Per germline, CDR1 MNHNS and CDR2 SASEGT. V gave up 5 bases and J gave up 7 bases, with 5 bases separating them. The DNA for the CDR3 is TGTGCCAGCAGTAGATATGAAGCTTTCTTT. Translating it yields CASSRYEAFF.

This clone was counted between two and nine times. The chain is built from TRBV6-6 and TRBJ2-2; D not resolved. V lost 0 bases to trimming and J lost 1 base, with 6 bases between them. The germline V gene has CDR1 MNHNY and CDR2 SVGAGI (reference sequence). CDR3 length: 15 residues. The CDR3 here is CASSYSTQNTGELFF. CDR3 bases: TGTGCCAGCAGTTACTCGACTCAGAACACCGGGGAGCTGTTTTTT.

In regard to this clone: A single base separates this from a much larger clone, so it may be a read error. The chain is built from TRBV7-9 and TRBJ1-4, with D tentatively TRBD1 (6 bases). Germline CDR1 SEHNR, CDR2 FQNEAQ (reference sequence). Trimming shortened V by 5 bases and J by 12 bases, and 16 bases separated the two germline ends. The CDR3 is 13 residues long. CDR3 in amino acids: CASSPDSLSELFF. In nucleotides, the CDR3 is TGTGCCAGCAGCCCGGACAGCCTGTCCGAACTGTTTTTT.